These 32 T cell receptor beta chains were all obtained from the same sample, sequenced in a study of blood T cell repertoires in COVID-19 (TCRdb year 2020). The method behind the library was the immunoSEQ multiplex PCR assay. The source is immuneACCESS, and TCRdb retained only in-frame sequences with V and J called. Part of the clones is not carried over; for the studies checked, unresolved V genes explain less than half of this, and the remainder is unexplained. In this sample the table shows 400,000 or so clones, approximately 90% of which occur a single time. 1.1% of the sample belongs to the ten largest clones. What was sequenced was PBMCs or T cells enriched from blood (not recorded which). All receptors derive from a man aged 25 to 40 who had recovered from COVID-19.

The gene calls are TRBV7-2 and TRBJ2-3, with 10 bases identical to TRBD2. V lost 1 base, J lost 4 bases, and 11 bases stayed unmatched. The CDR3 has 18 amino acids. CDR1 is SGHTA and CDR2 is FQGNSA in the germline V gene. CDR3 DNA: TGTGCCAGCAGCTTAGGAAGGCCTAGCGGGAGTCAATCAGATACGCAGTATTTT. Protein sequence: CASSLGRPSGSQSDTQYF.

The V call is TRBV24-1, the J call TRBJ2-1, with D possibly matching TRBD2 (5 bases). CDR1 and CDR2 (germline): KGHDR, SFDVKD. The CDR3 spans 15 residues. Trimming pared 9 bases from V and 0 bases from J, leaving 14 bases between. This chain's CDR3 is CATCPGTSSYNEQFF. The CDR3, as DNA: TGTGCCACCTGCCCCGGTACTAGCTCCTACAATGAGCAGTTCTTC.

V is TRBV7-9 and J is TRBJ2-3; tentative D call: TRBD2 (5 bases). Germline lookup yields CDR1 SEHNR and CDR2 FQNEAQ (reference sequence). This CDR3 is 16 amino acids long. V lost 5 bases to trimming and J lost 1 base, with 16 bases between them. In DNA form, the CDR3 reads TGTGCCAGCAGCCCAACGATCAGCGGAGGCACAGATACGCAGTATTTT. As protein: CASSPTISGGTDTQYF.

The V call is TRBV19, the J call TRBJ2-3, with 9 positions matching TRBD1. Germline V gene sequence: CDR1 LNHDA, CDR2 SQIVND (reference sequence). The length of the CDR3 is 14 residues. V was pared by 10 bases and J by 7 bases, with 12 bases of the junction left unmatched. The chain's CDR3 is CATRGTGSPYTQYF. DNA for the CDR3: TGTGCCACAAGAGGGACAGGGTCTCCTTATACGCAGTATTTT.

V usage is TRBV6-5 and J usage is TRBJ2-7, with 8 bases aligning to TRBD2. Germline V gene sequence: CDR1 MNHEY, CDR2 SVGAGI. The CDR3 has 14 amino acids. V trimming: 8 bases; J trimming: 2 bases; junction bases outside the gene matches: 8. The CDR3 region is CASPSSGPTYEQYF. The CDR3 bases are TGTGCCAGCCCCTCTAGCGGGCCTACCTACGAGCAGTACTTC.

CDR3 sequence: CASSLAGGWSGTRYYEQYF. In DNA form, the CDR3 reads TGCGCCAGCAGCTTGGCCGGTGGTTGGTCCGGGACTAGATATTACGAGCAGTACTTC. The chain combines TRBV5-1 with TRBJ2-7; 8 bases align to TRBD2. There are 19 residues in the CDR3. Trimming at V came to 0 bases and at J to 4 bases, leaving 18 bases not matched to a gene. CDR1 is SGHRS, CDR2 YFSETQ, per germline.

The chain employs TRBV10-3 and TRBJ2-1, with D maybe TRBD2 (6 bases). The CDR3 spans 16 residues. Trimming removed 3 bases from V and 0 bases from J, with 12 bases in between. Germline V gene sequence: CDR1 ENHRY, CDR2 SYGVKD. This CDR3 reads CAISESGPSSYNEQFF. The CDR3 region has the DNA TGTGCCATCAGTGAAAGCGGGCCCAGCTCCTACAATGAGCAGTTCTTC.

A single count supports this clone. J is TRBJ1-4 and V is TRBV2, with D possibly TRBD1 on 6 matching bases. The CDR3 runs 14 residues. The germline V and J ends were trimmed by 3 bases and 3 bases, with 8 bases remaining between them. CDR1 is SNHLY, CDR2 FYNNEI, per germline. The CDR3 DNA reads TGTGCCAGCAGTGACAGGGGCTCTAATGAAAAACTGTTTTTT. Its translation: CASSDRGSNEKLFF.

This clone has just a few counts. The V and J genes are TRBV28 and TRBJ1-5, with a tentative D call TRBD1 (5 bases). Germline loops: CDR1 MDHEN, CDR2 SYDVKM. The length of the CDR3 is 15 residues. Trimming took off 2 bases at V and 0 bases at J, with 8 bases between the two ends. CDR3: CASSLGHISNQPQHF. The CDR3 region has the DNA TGTGCCAGCAGTTTAGGACATATTAGCAATCAGCCCCAGCATTTT.

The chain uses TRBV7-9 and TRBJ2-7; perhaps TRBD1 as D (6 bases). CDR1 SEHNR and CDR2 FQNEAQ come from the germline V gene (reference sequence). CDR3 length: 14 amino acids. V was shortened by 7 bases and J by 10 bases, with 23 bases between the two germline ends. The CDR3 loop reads CASIQQGAERKQYF. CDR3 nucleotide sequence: TGTGCCAGCATCCAACAGGGAGCCGAGAGGAAACAGTACTTC.

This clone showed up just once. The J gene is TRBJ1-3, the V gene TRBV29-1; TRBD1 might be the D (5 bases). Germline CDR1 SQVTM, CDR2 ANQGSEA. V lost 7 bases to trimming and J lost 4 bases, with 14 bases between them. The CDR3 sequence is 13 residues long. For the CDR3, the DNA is TGCAGCGCGGGGGAGAATATAGGAAACACCATATATTTT. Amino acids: CSAGENIGNTIYF.

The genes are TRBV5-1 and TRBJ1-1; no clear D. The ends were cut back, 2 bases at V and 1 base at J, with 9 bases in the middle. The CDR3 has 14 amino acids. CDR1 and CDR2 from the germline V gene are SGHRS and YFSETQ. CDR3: CASSFNSGNTEAFF. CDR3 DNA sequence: TGCGCCAGCAGCTTCAACTCGGGGAACACTGAAGCTTTCTTT.

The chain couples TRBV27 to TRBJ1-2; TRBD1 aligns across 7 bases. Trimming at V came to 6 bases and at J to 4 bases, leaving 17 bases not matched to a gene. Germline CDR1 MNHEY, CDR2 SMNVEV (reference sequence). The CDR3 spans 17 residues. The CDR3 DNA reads TGTGCCAGCAGCCCCCCCCCGGTCAGGGGGGTCTTCTATGGCTACACCTTC. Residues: CASSPPPVRGVFYGYTF.

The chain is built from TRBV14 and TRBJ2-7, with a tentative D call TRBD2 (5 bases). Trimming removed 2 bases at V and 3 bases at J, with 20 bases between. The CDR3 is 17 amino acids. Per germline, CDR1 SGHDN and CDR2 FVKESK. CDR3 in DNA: TGTGCCAGCAGCCAAAGAGCTGCGGGTAGGCGGCTCTACGAGCAGTACTTC. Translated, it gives CASSQRAAGRRLYEQYF.

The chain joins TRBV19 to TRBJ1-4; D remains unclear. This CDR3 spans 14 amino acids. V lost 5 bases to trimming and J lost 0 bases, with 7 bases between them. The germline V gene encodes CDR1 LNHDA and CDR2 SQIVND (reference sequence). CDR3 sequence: CASSLVATNEKLFF. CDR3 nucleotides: TGTGCCAGTAGTCTCGTTGCAACTAATGAAAAACTGTTTTTT.

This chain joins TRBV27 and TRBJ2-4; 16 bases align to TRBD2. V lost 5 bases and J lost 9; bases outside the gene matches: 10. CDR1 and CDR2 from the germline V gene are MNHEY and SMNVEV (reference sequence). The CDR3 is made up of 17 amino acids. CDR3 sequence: CASSLWGTSGRGGIQYF. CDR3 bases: TGTGCCAGCAGTCTATGGGGGACTAGCGGGAGGGGTGGCATTCAGTACTTC.

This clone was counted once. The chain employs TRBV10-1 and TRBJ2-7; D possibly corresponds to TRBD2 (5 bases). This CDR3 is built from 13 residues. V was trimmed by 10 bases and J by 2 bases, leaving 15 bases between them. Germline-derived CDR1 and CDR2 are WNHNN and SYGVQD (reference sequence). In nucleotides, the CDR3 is TGCGCCAAAATCCGGGGAGTCCCCTACGAGCAGTACTTC. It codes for CAKIRGVPYEQYF.

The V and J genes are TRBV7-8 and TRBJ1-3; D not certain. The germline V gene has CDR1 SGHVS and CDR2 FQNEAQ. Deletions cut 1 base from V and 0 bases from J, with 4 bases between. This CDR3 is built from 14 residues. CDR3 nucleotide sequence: TGTGCCAGCAGCTTAGGGAGCTCTGGAAACACCATATATTTT. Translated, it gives CASSLGSSGNTIYF.

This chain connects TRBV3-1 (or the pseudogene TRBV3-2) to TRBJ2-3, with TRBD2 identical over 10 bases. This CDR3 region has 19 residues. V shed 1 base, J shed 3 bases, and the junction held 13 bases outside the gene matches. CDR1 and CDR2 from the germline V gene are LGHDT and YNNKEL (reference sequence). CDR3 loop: CASSQVPLGQREGTDTQYF. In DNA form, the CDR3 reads TGTGCCAGCAGCCAAGTTCCTTTGGGGCAGCGGGAGGGAACAGATACGCAGTATTTT.

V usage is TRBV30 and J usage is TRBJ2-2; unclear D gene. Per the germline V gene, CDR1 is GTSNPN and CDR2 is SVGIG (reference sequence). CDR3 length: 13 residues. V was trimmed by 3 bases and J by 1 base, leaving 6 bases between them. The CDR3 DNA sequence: TGTGCCTGGAGGGCCTGGAACACCGGGGAGCTGTTTTTT. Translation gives CAWRAWNTGELFF.

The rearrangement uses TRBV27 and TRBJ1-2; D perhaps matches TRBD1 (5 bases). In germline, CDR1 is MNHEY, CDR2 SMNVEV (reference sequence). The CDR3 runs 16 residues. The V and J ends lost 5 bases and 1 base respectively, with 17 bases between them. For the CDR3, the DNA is TGTGCCAGCAGTCGGGGGGTGGACGGACATAACTATGGCTACACCTTC. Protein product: CASSRGVDGHNYGYTF.

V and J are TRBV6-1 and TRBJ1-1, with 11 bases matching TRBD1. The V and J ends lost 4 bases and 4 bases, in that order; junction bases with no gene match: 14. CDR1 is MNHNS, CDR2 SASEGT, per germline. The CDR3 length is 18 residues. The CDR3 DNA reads TGTGCCAGCAGTGGGACCGTGGACAGGGGGCGATTCGTCACTGAAGCTTTCTTT. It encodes CASSGTVDRGRFVTEAFF.

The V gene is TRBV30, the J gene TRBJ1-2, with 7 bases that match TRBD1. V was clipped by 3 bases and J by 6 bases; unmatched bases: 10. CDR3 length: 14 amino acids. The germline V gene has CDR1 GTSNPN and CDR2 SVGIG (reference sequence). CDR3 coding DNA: TGTGCCTGGAGGGCTGCGGGACAGAGCCATGGCTACACCTTC. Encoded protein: CAWRAAGQSHGYTF.

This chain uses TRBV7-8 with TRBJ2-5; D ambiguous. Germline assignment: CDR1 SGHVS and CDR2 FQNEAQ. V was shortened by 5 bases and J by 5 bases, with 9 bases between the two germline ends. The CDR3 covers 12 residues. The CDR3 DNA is TGTGCCAGCAGCCCTAATCCGGAGACCCAGTACTTC. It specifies CASSPNPETQYF. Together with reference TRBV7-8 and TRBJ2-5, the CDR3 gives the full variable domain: GAGVSQSPRYKVAKRGQDVALRCDPISGHVSLFWYQQALGQGPEFLTYFQNEAQLDKSGLPSDRFFAERPEGSVSTLKIQRTQQEDSAVYLCASSPNPETQYFGPGTRLLVL.

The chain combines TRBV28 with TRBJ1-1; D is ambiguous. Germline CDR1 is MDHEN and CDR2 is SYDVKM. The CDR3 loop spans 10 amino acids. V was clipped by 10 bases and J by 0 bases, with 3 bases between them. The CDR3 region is CATMNTEAFF. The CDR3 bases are TGTGCCACCATGAACACTGAAGCTTTCTTT.

The CDR3 sequence: CASSLVGGISNQPQHF. CDR3 coding DNA: TGTGCCAGCAGCTTAGTCGGGGGGATTAGCAATCAGCCCCAGCATTTT. The chain combines TRBV7-2 with TRBJ1-5; a possible D gene is TRBD1 (5 bases). CDR3 length: 16 amino acids. CDR1 SGHTA and CDR2 FQGNSA come from the germline V gene. Trimming took off 1 base at V and 0 bases at J, with 10 bases between the two ends.

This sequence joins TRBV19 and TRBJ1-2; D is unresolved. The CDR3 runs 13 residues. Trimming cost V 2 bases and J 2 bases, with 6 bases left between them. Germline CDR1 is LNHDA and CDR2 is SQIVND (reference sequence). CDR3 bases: TGTGCCAGTAGTATACGGTCGAACTATGGCTACACCTTC. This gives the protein CASSIRSNYGYTF.

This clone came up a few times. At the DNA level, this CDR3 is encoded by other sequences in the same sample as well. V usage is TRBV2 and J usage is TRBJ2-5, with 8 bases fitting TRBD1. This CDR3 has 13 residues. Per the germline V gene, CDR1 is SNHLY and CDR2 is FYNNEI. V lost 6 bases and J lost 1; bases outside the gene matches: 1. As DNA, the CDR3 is TGTGCCAGCAGGGGGACAGGCCAAGAGACCCAGTACTTC. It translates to CASRGTGQETQYF.

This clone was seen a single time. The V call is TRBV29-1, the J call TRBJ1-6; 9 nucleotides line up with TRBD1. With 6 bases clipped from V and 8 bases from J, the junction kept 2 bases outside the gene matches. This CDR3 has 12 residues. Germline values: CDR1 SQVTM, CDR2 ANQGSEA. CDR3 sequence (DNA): TGCAGCGTGGGACAGGGTGATTCACCCCTCCACTTT. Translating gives CSVGQGDSPLHF.

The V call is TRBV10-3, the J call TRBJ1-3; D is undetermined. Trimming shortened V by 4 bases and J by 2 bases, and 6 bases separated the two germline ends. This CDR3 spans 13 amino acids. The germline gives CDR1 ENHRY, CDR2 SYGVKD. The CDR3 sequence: CAISAIAGNTIYF. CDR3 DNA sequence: TGTGCCATCAGTGCCATAGCTGGAAACACCATATATTTT.

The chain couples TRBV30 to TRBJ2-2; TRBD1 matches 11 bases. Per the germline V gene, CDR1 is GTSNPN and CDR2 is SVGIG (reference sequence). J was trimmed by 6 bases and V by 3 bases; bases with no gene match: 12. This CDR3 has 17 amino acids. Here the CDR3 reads CAWRTGGRTGGAGELFF. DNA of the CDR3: TGTGCCTGGAGGACAGGGGGGAGGACAGGGGGCGCCGGGGAGCTGTTTTTT.

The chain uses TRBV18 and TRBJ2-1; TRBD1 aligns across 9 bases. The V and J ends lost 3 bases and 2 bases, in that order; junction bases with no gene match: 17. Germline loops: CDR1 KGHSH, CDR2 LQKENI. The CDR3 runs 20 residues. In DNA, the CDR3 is TGTGCCAGCTCACCCCCTCCGGGACAGGGTGCGAGGGAGCCCTACAATGAGCAGTTCTTC. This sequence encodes CASSPPPGQGAREPYNEQFF.